The clone carrying this TCR beta chain was counted at least ten times. The data were taken from a study of molecular identifiers for immune sequencing clone quantification. TCRdb called the PCR reads again in MiXCR, with one record for every CDR3 protein. This sample has about half a million distinct CDR3 sequences, with roughly 26% found just once. V dropped 4 bases and J dropped 4 bases, with 19 bases sitting between them. This CDR3 is 16 amino acids long. The germline gives CDR1 LGHNA, CDR2 YNFKEQ. This chain connects TRBV4-2 to TRBJ1-1, with a tentative D call TRBD1 (6 bases). Sequenced sample: naive CD8+ T cells from blood, with Jurkat cell RNA spiked in. Subset specified: FACS-sorted CD8+CD4-CCR7+CD45RA+ naive T cells. This sequence originates from a human donor in good health. Some libraries in this study had Jurkat cell RNA spiked in. Written as DNA, the CDR3 is TGTGCCAGCAGCCCCGGGGGGGGCCCCACAGGCACTGAAGCTTTCTTT. Its translation: CASSPGGGPTGTEAFF.